The table lists the clone carrying this T cell receptor beta chain with a count of one. In the authors' methods: It was from reference gene primer amplification that nucleated cell counts were estimated. Only in-frame clones appear in the TCRdb table, and some are missing; sequencing was by immunoSEQ multiplex PCR. V, J and clone size were drawn from that table, and D and trimming were deduced from the DNA. Of some 210,000 clones in the sample, approximately 82% were seen once. The entry originates in a study of blood T cell repertoires in COVID-19. Looking at the study overall: Samples came from the United States, Italy and Spain, spanning acute and convalescent COVID-19. PBMCs, B-cell-depleted T cells, or T cells provided the cDNA or gDNA that made up the material.

The CDR3 totals 15 residues. V shed 4 bases, J shed 1 base, and the junction held 4 bases outside the gene matches. Germline loops: CDR1 SGHRS, CDR2 YFSETQ. The sequencing sample was made of peripheral blood. The TCR was taken from a woman aged 40 to 50 with acute or convalescent COVID-19. The chain employs TRBV5-1 and TRBJ2-2; 7 bases match TRBD2. DNA for the CDR3: TGCGCCAGCAGCGCCTGGGGGGGGAACACCGGGGAGCTGTTTTTT. Translated, it gives CASSAWGGNTGELFF. The variable domain in full, with the rest retrieved from reference TRBV5-1 and TRBJ2-2, is KAGVTQTPRYLIKTRGQQVTLSCSPISGHRSVSWYQQTPGQGLQFLFEYFSETQRNKGNFPGRFSGRQFSNSRSEMNVSTLELGDSALYLCASSAWGGNTGELFFGEGSRLTVL.